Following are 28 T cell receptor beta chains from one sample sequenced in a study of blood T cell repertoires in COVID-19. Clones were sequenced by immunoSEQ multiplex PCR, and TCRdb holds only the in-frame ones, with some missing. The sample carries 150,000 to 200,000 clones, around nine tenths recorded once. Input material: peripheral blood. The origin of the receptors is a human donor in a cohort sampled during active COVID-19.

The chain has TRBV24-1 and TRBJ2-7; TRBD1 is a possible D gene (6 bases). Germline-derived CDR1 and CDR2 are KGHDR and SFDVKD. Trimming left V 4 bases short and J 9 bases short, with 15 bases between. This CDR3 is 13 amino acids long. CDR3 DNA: TGTGCCACCAGTGACCGGATTGGGGGCAGGCAGTACTTC. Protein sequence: CATSDRIGGRQYF.

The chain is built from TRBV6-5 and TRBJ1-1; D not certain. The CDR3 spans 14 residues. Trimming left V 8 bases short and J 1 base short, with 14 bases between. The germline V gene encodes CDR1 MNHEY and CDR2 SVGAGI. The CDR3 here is CASHMIRGNTEAFF. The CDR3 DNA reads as TGTGCCAGCCATATGATCCGGGGGAACACTGAAGCTTTCTTT.

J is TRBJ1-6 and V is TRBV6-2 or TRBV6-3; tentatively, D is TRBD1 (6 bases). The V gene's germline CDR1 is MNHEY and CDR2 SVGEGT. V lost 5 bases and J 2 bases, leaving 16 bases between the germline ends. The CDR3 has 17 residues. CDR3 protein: CASSKDSRSAYNSPLHF. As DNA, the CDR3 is TGTGCCAGCAGTAAGGACAGTAGGAGCGCCTATAATTCACCCCTCCACTTT.

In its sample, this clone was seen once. The CDR3 loop reads CASSLMTGAHSSGYTF. The DNA for the CDR3 is TGTGCCAGCAGCTTAATGACAGGGGCTCACTCTTCCGGCTACACCTTC. The chain uses TRBV5-4 and TRBJ1-2, with TRBD1 matching 8 bases. Germline-derived CDR1 and CDR2 are SGHNT and YYREEE (reference sequence). The CDR3 length is 16 residues. The J segment lost 8 bases and the V segment lost 2 bases, leaving 14 bases of the junction unmatched.

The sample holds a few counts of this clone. In DNA, the CDR3 is TGTGCCAGCAGCGGCAGACAGGGATCCTACGAGCAGTACTTC. Translated, it gives CASSGRQGSYEQYF. The rearrangement links TRBV2 to TRBJ2-7, with 7 bases identical to TRBD1. J lost 1 base, V lost 6 bases, and 6 bases had no gene match. This CDR3 is built from 14 residues. From germline, CDR1 is SNHLY and CDR2 FYNNEI.

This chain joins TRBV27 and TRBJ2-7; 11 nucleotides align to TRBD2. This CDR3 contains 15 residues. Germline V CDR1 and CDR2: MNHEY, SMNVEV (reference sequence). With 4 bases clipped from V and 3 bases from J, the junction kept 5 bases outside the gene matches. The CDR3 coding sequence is TGTGCCAGCAGTTCAAAACTAGCGGGGGTCTACGAGCAGTACTTC. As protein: CASSSKLAGVYEQYF.

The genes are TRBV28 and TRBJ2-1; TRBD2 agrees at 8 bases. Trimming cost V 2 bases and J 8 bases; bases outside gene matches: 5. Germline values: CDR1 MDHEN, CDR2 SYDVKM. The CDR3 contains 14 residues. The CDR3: CASSLAGGGDEQFF. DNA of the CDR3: TGTGCCAGCAGTTTAGCGGGAGGTGGCGATGAGCAGTTCTTC.

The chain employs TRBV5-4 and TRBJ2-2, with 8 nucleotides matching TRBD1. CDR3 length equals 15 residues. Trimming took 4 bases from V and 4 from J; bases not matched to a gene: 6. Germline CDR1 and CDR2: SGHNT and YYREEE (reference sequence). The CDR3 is CASSLRDRITGELFF. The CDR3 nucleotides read TGTGCCAGCAGCCTGCGGGACAGGATCACCGGGGAGCTGTTTTTT.

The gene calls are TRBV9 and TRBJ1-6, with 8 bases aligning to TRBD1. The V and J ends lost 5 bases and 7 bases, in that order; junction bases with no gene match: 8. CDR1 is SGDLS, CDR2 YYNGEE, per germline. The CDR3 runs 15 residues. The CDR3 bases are TGTGCCAGCAGTGACAGGGGCGCGGAAAATTCACCCCTCCACTTT. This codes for CASSDRGAENSPLHF.

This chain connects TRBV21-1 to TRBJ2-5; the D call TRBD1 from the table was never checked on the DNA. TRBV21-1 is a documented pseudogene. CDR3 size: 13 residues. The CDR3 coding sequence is TGTGCCAGCAGCCCGGACAGTACGGAGACCCAGTACTTC. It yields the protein CASSPDSTETQYF.

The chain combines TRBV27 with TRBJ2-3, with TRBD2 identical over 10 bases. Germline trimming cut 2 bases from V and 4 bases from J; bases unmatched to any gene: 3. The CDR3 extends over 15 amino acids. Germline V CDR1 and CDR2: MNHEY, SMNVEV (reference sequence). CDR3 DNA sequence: TGTGCCAGCAGTTTAAGCGGGAGGGATCCAGATACGCAGTATTTT. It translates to CASSLSGRDPDTQYF.

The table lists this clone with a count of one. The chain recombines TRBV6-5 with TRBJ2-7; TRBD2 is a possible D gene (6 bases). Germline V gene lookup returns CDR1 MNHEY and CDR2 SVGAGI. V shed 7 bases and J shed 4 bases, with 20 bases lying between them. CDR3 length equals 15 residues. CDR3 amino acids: CASKGGIGAAYEQYF. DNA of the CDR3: TGTGCCAGCAAGGGCGGGATAGGGGCCGCTTACGAGCAGTACTTC.

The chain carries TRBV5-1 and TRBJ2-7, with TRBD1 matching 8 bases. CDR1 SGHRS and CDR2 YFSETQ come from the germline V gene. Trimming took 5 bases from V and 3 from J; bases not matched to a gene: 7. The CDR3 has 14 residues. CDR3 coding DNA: TGCGCCAGCAGTCTCGACAGGGGCAACTACGAGCAGTACTTC. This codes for CASSLDRGNYEQYF.

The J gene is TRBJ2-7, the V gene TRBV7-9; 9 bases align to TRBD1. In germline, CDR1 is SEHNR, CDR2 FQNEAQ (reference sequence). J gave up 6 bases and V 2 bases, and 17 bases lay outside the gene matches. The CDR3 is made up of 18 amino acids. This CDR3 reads CASSLFFRDQRDRVEQYF. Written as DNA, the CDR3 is TGTGCCAGCAGCTTATTTTTTAGGGACCAAAGGGACAGGGTCGAGCAGTACTTC.

The CDR3 DNA reads TGTGCCAGCAGCCCCCACCTGGACCTAGCCAACCAGGTCGATGAGCAGTTCTTC. Encoded protein: CASSPHLDLANQVDEQFF. The chain has TRBV3-1 (or the pseudogene TRBV3-2) and TRBJ2-1; perhaps TRBD2 as D (5 bases). V dropped 4 bases and J dropped 8 bases, with 27 bases sitting between them. Germline V gene data show CDR1 as LGHDT and CDR2 as YNNKEL (reference sequence). The CDR3 spans 18 residues.

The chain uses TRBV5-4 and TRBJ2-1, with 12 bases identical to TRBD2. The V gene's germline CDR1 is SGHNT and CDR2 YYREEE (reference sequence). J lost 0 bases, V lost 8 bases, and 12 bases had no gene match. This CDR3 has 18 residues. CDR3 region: CASRPGLAGLRSYNEQFF. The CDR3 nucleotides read TGTGCCAGTCGACCCGGACTAGCGGGACTCCGCTCCTACAATGAGCAGTTCTTC.

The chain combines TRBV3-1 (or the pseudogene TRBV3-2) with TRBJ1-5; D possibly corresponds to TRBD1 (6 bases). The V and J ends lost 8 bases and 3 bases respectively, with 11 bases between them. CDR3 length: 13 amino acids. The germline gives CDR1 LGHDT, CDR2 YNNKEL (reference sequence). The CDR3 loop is CASAQGPNQPQHF. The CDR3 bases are TGTGCCAGCGCACAGGGACCCAATCAGCCCCAGCATTTT.

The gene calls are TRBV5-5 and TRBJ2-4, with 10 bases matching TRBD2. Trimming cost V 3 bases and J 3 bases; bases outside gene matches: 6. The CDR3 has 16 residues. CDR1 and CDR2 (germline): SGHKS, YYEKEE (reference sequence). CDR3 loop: CASSSDWTSGKNIQYF. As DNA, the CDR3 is TGTGCCAGCAGCTCCGATTGGACTAGCGGCAAAAACATTCAGTACTTC.

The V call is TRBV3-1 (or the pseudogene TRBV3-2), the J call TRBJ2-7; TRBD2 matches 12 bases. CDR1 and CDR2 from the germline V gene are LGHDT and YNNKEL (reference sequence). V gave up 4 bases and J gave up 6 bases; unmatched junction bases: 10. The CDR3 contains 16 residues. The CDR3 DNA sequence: TGTGCCAGCAGCCCCTTCCTAGCGGGGGGGCCGGGCGAGCAGTACTTC. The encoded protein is CASSPFLAGGPGEQYF.

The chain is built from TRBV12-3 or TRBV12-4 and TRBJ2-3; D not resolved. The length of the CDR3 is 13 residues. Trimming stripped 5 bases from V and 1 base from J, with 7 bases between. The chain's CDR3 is CASSITGTDTQYF. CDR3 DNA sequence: TGTGCCAGCAGTATAACAGGCACAGATACGCAGTATTTT.

For the CDR3, the DNA is TGTGCCAGCAGTTGGCGACAGCAGAACACTGAAGCTTTCTTT. Residues: CASSWRQQNTEAFF. The V gene is TRBV6-5, the J gene TRBJ1-1; D may be TRBD1 (5 bases). Germline V lookup: CDR1 MNHEY, CDR2 SVGAGI. V lost 4 bases, J lost 1 base, and 10 bases lay in between. This CDR3 spans 14 amino acids.

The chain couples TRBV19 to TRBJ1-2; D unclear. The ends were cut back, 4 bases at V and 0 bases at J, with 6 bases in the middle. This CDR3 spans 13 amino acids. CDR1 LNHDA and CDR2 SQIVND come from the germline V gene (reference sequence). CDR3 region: CASSSRANYGYTF. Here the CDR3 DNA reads TGTGCCAGTAGTAGTCGCGCTAACTATGGCTACACCTTC.

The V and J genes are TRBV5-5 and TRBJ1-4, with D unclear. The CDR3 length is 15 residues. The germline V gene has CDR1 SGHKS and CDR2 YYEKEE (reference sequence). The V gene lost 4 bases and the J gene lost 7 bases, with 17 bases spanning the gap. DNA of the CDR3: TGTGCCAGCAGCCGCGGGCCCCAAGTGGGTGAAAAACTGTTTTTT. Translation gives CASSRGPQVGEKLFF.

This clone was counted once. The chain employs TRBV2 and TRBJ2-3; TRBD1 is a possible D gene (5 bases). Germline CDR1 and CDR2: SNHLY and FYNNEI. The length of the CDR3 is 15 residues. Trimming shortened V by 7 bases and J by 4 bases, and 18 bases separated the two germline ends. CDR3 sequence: CASIAGYSTADTQYF. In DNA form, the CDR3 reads TGTGCCAGCATCGCAGGGTACTCGACGGCAGATACGCAGTATTTT.

The DNA for the CDR3 is TGTGCCAGCAGCTCCAAACAGGGGTCCTATAATTCACCCCTCCACTTT. This codes for CASSSKQGSYNSPLHF. This chain connects TRBV5-4 to TRBJ1-6, with TRBD1 identical over 7 bases. The germline V gene encodes CDR1 SGHNT and CDR2 YYREEE (reference sequence). V lost 3 bases and J lost 1; bases outside the gene matches: 4. The CDR3 has 16 residues.

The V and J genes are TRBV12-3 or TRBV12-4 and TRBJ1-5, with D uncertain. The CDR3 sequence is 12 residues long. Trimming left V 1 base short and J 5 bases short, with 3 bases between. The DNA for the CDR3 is TGTGCCAGCAGTTTAGGAGATCAGCCCCAGCATTTT. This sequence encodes CASSLGDQPQHF.

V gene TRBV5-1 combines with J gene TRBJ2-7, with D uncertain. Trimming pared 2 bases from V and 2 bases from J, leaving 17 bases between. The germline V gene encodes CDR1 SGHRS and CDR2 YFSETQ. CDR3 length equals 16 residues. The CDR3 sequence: CASSFIMAEATYEQYF. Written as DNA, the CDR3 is TGCGCCAGCAGCTTTATCATGGCGGAAGCAACCTACGAGCAGTACTTC.

CDR3: CASSQPGLAERNEQFF. In nucleotides, the CDR3 is TGCGCCAGCAGCCAACCGGGACTAGCGGAAAGGAATGAGCAGTTCTTC. The chain carries TRBV4-3 and TRBJ2-1; 11 bases agree with TRBD2. There are 16 residues in the CDR3. Germline trimming cut 2 bases from V and 7 bases from J; bases unmatched to any gene: 7. Germline-derived CDR1 and CDR2 are LGHNA and YSLEER.